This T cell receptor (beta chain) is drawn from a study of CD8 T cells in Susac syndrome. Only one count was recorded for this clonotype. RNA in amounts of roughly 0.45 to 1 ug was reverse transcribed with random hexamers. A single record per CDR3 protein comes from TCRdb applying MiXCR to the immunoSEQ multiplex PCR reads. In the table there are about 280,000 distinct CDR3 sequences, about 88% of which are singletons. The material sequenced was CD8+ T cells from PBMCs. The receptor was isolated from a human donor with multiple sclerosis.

The CDR3 loop reads CSALDRERRNEQFF. CDR3 nucleotide sequence: TGCAGTGCTCTGGACAGGGAGAGACGGAATGAGCAGTTCTTC. This chain connects TRBV20-1 to TRBJ2-1, with 8 nucleotides matching TRBD1. The CDR3 totals 14 residues. J lost 7 bases, V lost 5 bases, and 10 bases had no gene match. Germline CDR1 is DFQATT and CDR2 is SNEGSKA (reference sequence).